These T cell receptor beta chains were read from a single sample in a study of a mutant IDH1 vaccine in newly diagnosed glioma. The table came from immunoSEQ multiplex PCR; TCRdb's copy has only in-frame clones and leaves some out. The sample includes over 20,000 clones, about nine tenths of them seen just once. The sample was PBMCs, taken from a glioma patient treated with radiotherapy, temozolomide or both. The receptors originated from a man aged 30 to 39 with glioma. Both conserved end residues are part of each CDR3. A D gene is named only where the DNA matches it firmly. Only part of the rows carry a size: once, few, many, or a class if the clone is expanded.

j_call: TRBJ2-5; v_call: TRBV30; clone_size: -; d_call: TRBD1; cdr3_aa: CAWRGRQGPQETQYF; cdr3_nt: TGTGCCTGGAGGGGCAGACAGGGTCCCCAAGAGACCCAGTACTTC
j_call: TRBJ1-2; v_call: TRBV2; clone_size: -; d_call: -; cdr3_aa: CASSVLGLANYGYTF; cdr3_nt: TGTGCCAGCAGTGTTTTAGGGTTAGCTAACTATGGCTACACCTTC
j_call: TRBJ2-7; v_call: TRBV7-2; clone_size: -; d_call: -; cdr3_aa: CASSSPLSGEQYF; cdr3_nt: TGTGCCAGCAGCTCACCCCTCTCTGGGGAGCAGTACTTC
j_call: TRBJ1-5; v_call: TRBV1; clone_size: -; d_call: -; cdr3_aa: CTSSPHQSPPRGNQSQHF; cdr3_nt: TGCACCAGCAGCCCCCACCAGTCGCCTCCCCGGGGCAATCAGTCCCAGCATTTT
j_call: TRBJ1-1; v_call: TRBV5-1; clone_size: -; d_call: -; cdr3_aa: CASSLVGPGNTEAFF; cdr3_nt: TGCGCCAGCAGCTTGGTGGGGCCGGGGAACACTGAAGCTTTCTTT
j_call: TRBJ2-7; v_call: TRBV30; clone_size: -; d_call: -; cdr3_aa: CAWSRRDPYEQYF; cdr3_nt: TGTGCCTGGAGTCGACGGGACCCCTACGAGCAGTACTTC
j_call: TRBJ1-1; v_call: TRBV16; clone_size: -; d_call: -; cdr3_aa: CASSQSVTEAFF; cdr3_nt: TGTGCCAGCAGCCAATCTGTGACTGAAGCTTTCTTT
j_call: TRBJ1-1; v_call: TRBV6-1; clone_size: -; d_call: TRBD1; cdr3_aa: CASRETGGFDAFF; cdr3_nt: TGTGCCAGCAGGGAGACAGGGGGCTTTGACGCTTTCTTT
j_call: TRBJ1-2; v_call: TRBV5-5; clone_size: -; d_call: TRBD1; cdr3_aa: CASSLAQTGRDGYTF; cdr3_nt: TGTGCCAGCAGCTTGGCCCAGACAGGGAGAGATGGCTACACCTTC
j_call: TRBJ2-2; v_call: TRBV5-1; clone_size: -; d_call: -; cdr3_aa: CASSLASPGTGELFF; cdr3_nt: TGCGCCAGCAGCTTGGCATCCCCGGGCACCGGGGAGCTGTTTTTT
j_call: TRBJ2-1; v_call: TRBV5-1; clone_size: -; d_call: TRBD1; cdr3_aa: CASSSSGTGSYNEQFF; cdr3_nt: TGCGCCAGCAGCTCCTCCGGGACAGGGTCCTACAATGAGCAGTTCTTC
j_call: TRBJ2-7; v_call: TRBV25-1; clone_size: -; d_call: TRBD2; cdr3_aa: CASSETSGHLSYEQYF; cdr3_nt: TGTGCCAGCAGCGAGACTAGCGGCCACCTTTCCTACGAGCAGTACTTC
j_call: TRBJ1-1; v_call: TRBV30; clone_size: -; d_call: TRBD1; cdr3_aa: CAWSYRGGTEAFF; cdr3_nt: TGTGCCTGGAGTTACAGGGGTGGGACTGAAGCTTTCTTT
j_call: TRBJ2-2; v_call: TRBV6-5; clone_size: -; d_call: -; cdr3_aa: CASSYFGTWNTGELFF; cdr3_nt: TGTGCCAGCAGTTATTTCGGGACATGGAACACCGGGGAGCTGTTTTTT
j_call: TRBJ2-3; v_call: TRBV6-5; clone_size: -; d_call: -; cdr3_aa: CASRGQKTDTQYF; cdr3_nt: TGTGCCAGCAGGGGCCAAAAGACAGATACGCAGTATTTT
j_call: TRBJ2-7; v_call: TRBV11-2; clone_size: -; d_call: TRBD2; cdr3_aa: CASVPGGSLEQYF; cdr3_nt: TGTGCCAGCGTACCGGGAGGCTCTTTGGAGCAGTACTTC
j_call: TRBJ2-3; v_call: TRBV20-1; clone_size: -; d_call: -; cdr3_aa: CSPRGDTQYF; cdr3_nt: TGCAGTCCTAGAGGGGATACGCAGTATTTT
j_call: TRBJ1-5; v_call: TRBV7-8; clone_size: once; d_call: -; cdr3_aa: CASSLVGRGGNQPQHF; cdr3_nt: TGTGCCAGCAGCTTAGTCGGGCGGGGGGGAAATCAGCCCCAGCATTTT
j_call: TRBJ1-1; v_call: TRBV5-5; clone_size: -; d_call: -; cdr3_aa: CASRGMNTEAFF; cdr3_nt: TGTGCCAGCAGAGGGATGAACACTGAAGCTTTCTTT
j_call: TRBJ2-1; v_call: TRBV7-9; clone_size: -; d_call: TRBD2; cdr3_aa: CASSFGLATLRSYNEQFF; cdr3_nt: TGTGCCAGCAGCTTCGGACTAGCGACACTCCGCTCCTACAATGAGCAGTTCTTC
j_call: TRBJ2-1; v_call: TRBV7-9; clone_size: -; d_call: TRBD2; cdr3_aa: CASSLPPRLAGVRNEQFF; cdr3_nt: TGTGCCAGCAGCTTACCCCCCCGACTAGCGGGAGTACGCAATGAGCAGTTCTTC
j_call: TRBJ1-3; v_call: TRBV18; clone_size: -; d_call: -; cdr3_aa: CASLAGVGNTIYF; cdr3_nt: TGTGCCAGCCTCGCAGGGGTCGGAAACACCATATATTTT
j_call: TRBJ1-1; v_call: TRBV11-2; clone_size: medium-sized; d_call: -; cdr3_aa: CASTQASGGLTEAFF; cdr3_nt: TGTGCCAGCACCCAGGCGAGCGGGGGACTCACTGAAGCTTTCTTT
j_call: TRBJ2-7; v_call: TRBV25-1; clone_size: -; d_call: -; cdr3_aa: CASSVGGDVRQQYF; cdr3_nt: TGTGCCAGCAGTGTCGGTGGCGACGTACGCCAGCAGTACTTC
j_call: TRBJ2-3; v_call: TRBV9; clone_size: -; d_call: -; cdr3_aa: CASSVGLAISTDTQYF; cdr3_nt: TGTGCCAGCAGCGTAGGGCTAGCGATAAGCACAGATACGCAGTATTTT
j_call: TRBJ1-1; v_call: TRBV10-1; clone_size: -; d_call: -; cdr3_aa: CASSDRGRTEAFF; cdr3_nt: TGCGCCAGCAGTGACAGGGGCCGGACTGAAGCTTTCTTT
j_call: TRBJ1-5; v_call: TRBV6-1; clone_size: -; d_call: -; cdr3_aa: CASSDGGAISQPQHF; cdr3_nt: TGTGCCAGCAGTGATGGAGGGGCAATTAGTCAGCCCCAGCATTTT
j_call: TRBJ1-5; v_call: TRBV27; clone_size: -; d_call: -; cdr3_aa: CASSFRGLNQPQHF; cdr3_nt: TGTGCCAGCAGTTTTAGAGGGCTCAATCAGCCCCAGCATTTT
j_call: TRBJ2-7; v_call: TRBV7-9; clone_size: -; d_call: TRBD1; cdr3_aa: CASSSNKPGQTLYEQYF; cdr3_nt: TGTGCCAGCAGCTCCAACAAACCGGGACAGACACTCTACGAGCAGTACTTC
j_call: TRBJ2-5; v_call: TRBV7-9; clone_size: -; d_call: -; cdr3_aa: CASSLANQGWETQYF; cdr3_nt: TGTGCCAGCAGCTTAGCGAACCAAGGATGGGAGACCCAGTACTTC
j_call: TRBJ1-1; v_call: TRBV14; clone_size: -; d_call: -; cdr3_aa: CASSQEWNTEAFF; cdr3_nt: TGTGCCAGCAGCCAAGAGTGGAACACTGAAGCTTTCTTT
j_call: TRBJ2-7; v_call: TRBV27; clone_size: -; d_call: -; cdr3_aa: CASSYAVGDEQYF; cdr3_nt: TGTGCCAGCAGTTACGCCGTGGGGGACGAGCAGTACTTC
j_call: TRBJ2-3; v_call: TRBV27; clone_size: -; d_call: TRBD2; cdr3_aa: CASNLLLGRTDTQYF; cdr3_nt: TGTGCCAGCAATCTCCTTCTCGGGAGGACAGATACGCAGTATTTT
j_call: TRBJ2-1; v_call: TRBV20-1; clone_size: -; d_call: TRBD1; cdr3_aa: CSARRQGEQFF; cdr3_nt: TGCAGTGCTAGACGACAGGGTGAGCAGTTCTTC
j_call: TRBJ1-2; v_call: TRBV9; clone_size: -; d_call: -; cdr3_aa: CASSPRAIDGYTF; cdr3_nt: TGTGCCAGCAGCCCACGGGCAATCGATGGCTACACCTTC
j_call: TRBJ1-1; v_call: TRBV5-1; clone_size: -; d_call: TRBD1; cdr3_aa: CASSSGQGNTEAFF; cdr3_nt: TGCGCCAGCAGCTCAGGACAGGGGAACACTGAAGCTTTCTTT
j_call: TRBJ2-2; v_call: TRBV28; clone_size: -; d_call: TRBD2; cdr3_aa: CASTLFGGGTGELFF; cdr3_nt: TGTGCCAGCACTCTGTTCGGGGGGGGAACCGGGGAGCTGTTTTTT
j_call: TRBJ2-7; v_call: TRBV27; clone_size: -; d_call: TRBD1; cdr3_aa: CASSWSGTGGKLSYEQYF; cdr3_nt: TGTGCCAGCAGTTGGTCGGGGACAGGGGGCAAGTTGAGCTACGAGCAGTACTTC
j_call: TRBJ2-3; v_call: TRBV5-1; clone_size: -; d_call: TRBD2; cdr3_aa: CASSSGLADSTDTQYF; cdr3_nt: TGCGCCAGCAGCTCCGGACTAGCGGACAGCACAGATACGCAGTATTTT
j_call: TRBJ2-1; v_call: TRBV5-1; clone_size: -; d_call: TRBD2; cdr3_aa: CASSLRTSGVHEQFF; cdr3_nt: TGCGCCAGCAGCTTGAGGACTAGCGGGGTTCATGAGCAGTTCTTC
j_call: TRBJ2-1; v_call: TRBV7-9; clone_size: -; d_call: -; cdr3_aa: CASSQTSSPSSYNEQFF; cdr3_nt: TGTGCCAGCAGCCAGACTAGTTCCCCGAGCTCCTACAATGAGCAGTTCTTC
j_call: TRBJ1-2; v_call: TRBV14; clone_size: -; d_call: -; cdr3_aa: CASSQAGWGGYTF; cdr3_nt: TGTGCCAGCAGCCAGGCAGGGTGGGGTGGCTACACCTTC
j_call: TRBJ2-7; v_call: TRBV14; clone_size: -; d_call: -; cdr3_aa: CASSQAPLGFYEQYF; cdr3_nt: TGTGCCAGCAGCCAAGCTCCACTAGGGTTCTACGAGCAGTACTTC
j_call: TRBJ2-7; v_call: TRBV5-1; clone_size: -; d_call: -; cdr3_aa: CASSLTTTGYEQYF; cdr3_nt: TGCGCCAGCAGTTTAACCACAACAGGGTACGAGCAGTACTTC
j_call: TRBJ1-1; v_call: TRBV21-1; clone_size: -; d_call: -; cdr3_aa: CASRSGTRNTEAFF; cdr3_nt: TGTGCCAGCAGATCCGGGACAAGGAACACTGAAGCTTTCTTT